This TCR beta chain was captured by sequencing in a study of beta chain features in type 1 diabetes. Expressed TCRB transcripts were sequenced because the entire RNA isolate underwent reverse transcription. Sequencing was performed with immunoSEQ multiplex PCR; in TCRdb, only in-frame clones are kept and a portion is missing. This sample has under 150,000 clones, with 6.9% found just once. Concerning this clone: The antigen is not known.

Findings and limits, study-wide: Naive, central memory and regulatory TCRB repertoires appeared more similar among patients than healthy donors. Sequencing used cDNA, and cells with high TCR expression could therefore be over-represented.

V lost 1 base and J lost 9; bases outside the gene matches: 7. From germline, CDR1 is SGHTA and CDR2 FQGTGA. This CDR3 comprises 15 residues. This receptor was taken from a woman aged 25 to 39 in good health. This chain uses TRBV7-3 with TRBJ2-1, with TRBD2 matching 9 bases. Source material: central memory CD4+ T cells from blood. DNA of the CDR3: TGTGCCAGCAGCTTAAATGCGGGAGGGATCGGTGAGCAGTTCTTC. It specifies CASSLNAGGIGEQFF.